What follows are 26 T cell receptor beta chains derived from one specimen sequenced in a study of beta chain features in type 1 diabetes. The entirety of the isolated RNA underwent reverse transcription, so expressed TCRB transcripts were sequenced. Assay used: immunoSEQ multiplex PCR; TCRdb lists only in-frame clones, some missing. The data contain nearly 350,000 clones, less than 9.5% of them singletons. The sequencing input was central memory CD4+ T cells from blood. The receptors derive from a woman between 18 and 29 years old in good health.

This clone was seen a few times. The rearrangement uses TRBV28 and TRBJ1-1; no clear D gene. This CDR3 spans 11 amino acids. Germline CDR1 and CDR2: MDHEN and SYDVKM. Trimming pared 1 base from V and 3 bases from J, leaving 0 bases between. The CDR3 region is CASSLYTEAFF. DNA of the CDR3: TGTGCCAGCAGTTTATACACTGAAGCTTTCTTT.

In its sample, this clone was seen a few times. One junction end does not reproduce the germline sequence, and a read error may be involved. This chain joins TRBV7-7 and TRBJ2-5; D is unclear. The CDR3 is made up of 12 amino acids. Germline values: CDR1 SSHAT, CDR2 FNYEAQ (reference sequence). CDR3 sequence (DNA): TGTGCTAGCAGCTCACATCAAGAGACCCAGTACTTC. It specifies CASSSHQETQYF.

To note about this clone: The same CDR3 is also encoded by other DNA sequences in this sample. The chain links TRBV20-1 to TRBJ2-5; the D is unclear. The ends were cut back, 6 bases at V and 2 bases at J, with 4 bases in the middle. CDR1 DFQATT and CDR2 SNEGSKA come from the germline V gene (reference sequence). The CDR3 is 10 residues long. CDR3: CSAIQETQYF. CDR3 coding DNA: TGCAGTGCAATTCAAGAGACCCAGTACTTC.

This rearrangement joins TRBV4-2 to TRBJ2-1; D uncertain. CDR1 is LGHNA, CDR2 YNFKEQ, per germline. V was shortened by 1 base and J by 7 bases, with 8 bases between the two germline ends. The CDR3 is 13 residues long. CDR3 sequence (DNA): TGTGCCAGCAGCCAAGTATTAGGTAATGAGCAGTTCTTC. Its translation is CASSQVLGNEQFF.

The chain couples TRBV11-1 to TRBJ2-3; D is unresolved. This CDR3 is built from 15 residues. V lost 5 bases and J 0 bases, leaving 12 bases between the germline ends. Germline lookup yields CDR1 SGHAT and CDR2 FQDESV (reference sequence). CDR3 protein: CASSRSGSSTDTQYF. The CDR3 nucleotides are TGTGCCAGCAGCCGGTCGGGCTCTAGCACAGATACGCAGTATTTT.

This clone turned up a few times. The chain links TRBV18 to TRBJ2-6, with 8 bases that match TRBD1. The V segment lost 0 bases and the J segment 1 base; nucleotides outside the gene matches: 5. Germline V gene lookup returns CDR1 KGHSH and CDR2 LQKENI. This CDR3 region has 18 residues. The CDR3, as DNA: TGTGCCAGCTCACCACCGGCAGGGGGCGCGTCTGGGGCCAACGTCCTGACTTTC. Translated: CASSPPAGGASGANVLTF.

The V and J genes are TRBV28 and TRBJ2-7, with D unclear. CDR3 length: 14 residues. Trimming took off 0 bases at V and 3 bases at J, with 9 bases between the two ends. Germline values: CDR1 MDHEN, CDR2 SYDVKM. The CDR3 protein is CASSLWGNGYEQYF. The CDR3 DNA reads TGTGCCAGCAGTTTATGGGGGAACGGCTACGAGCAGTACTTC.

This clone showed up just a few times. The J gene is TRBJ2-2, the V gene TRBV9; 11 nucleotides align to TRBD2. The CDR3 length is 16 residues. The J segment lost 5 bases and the V segment lost 0 bases, leaving 3 bases of the junction unmatched. CDR1 is SGDLS and CDR2 is YYNGEE in the germline V gene. The CDR3 loop is CASSVGLAGNTGELFF. CDR3 nucleotides: TGTGCCAGCAGCGTAGGACTAGCGGGAAATACCGGGGAGCTGTTTTTT.

Here the CDR3 reads CASTEQQNQPQHF. In nucleotides, the CDR3 is TGTGCCAGTACTGAACAGCAGAATCAGCCCCAGCATTTT. The chain carries TRBV19 and TRBJ1-5; D is uncertain. This CDR3 contains 13 residues. CDR1 is LNHDA, CDR2 SQIVND, per germline (reference sequence). Trimming took off 7 bases at V and 4 bases at J, with 11 bases between the two ends.

Many counts were recorded for this clone. The chain links TRBV6-6 to TRBJ2-6; possible D gene TRBD2, 5 bases. Germline-derived CDR1 and CDR2 are MNHNY and SVGAGI (reference sequence). Trimming cost V 2 bases and J 1 base, with 9 bases left between them. The CDR3 spans 16 residues. DNA of the CDR3: TGTGCCAGCAGTTACATCCCGGGGTCTGGGGCCAACGTCCTGACTTTC. Protein: CASSYIPGSGANVLTF.

The chain has TRBV28 and TRBJ2-2, with D maybe TRBD1 (6 bases). V was clipped by 6 bases and J by 0 bases, with 11 bases between them. CDR1 and CDR2 (germline): MDHEN, SYDVKM. This CDR3 has 15 residues. CDR3 region: CASRDGQTNTGELFF. CDR3 bases: TGTGCCAGCAGGGATGGACAGACGAACACCGGGGAGCTGTTTTTT. The complete variable domain, with remaining parts taken from reference TRBV28 and TRBJ2-2, reads DVKVTQSSRYLVKRTGEKVFLECVQDMDHENMFWYRQDPGLGLRLIYFSYDVKMKEKGDIPEGYSVSREKKERFSLILESASTNQTSMYLCASRDGQTNTGELFFGEGSRLTVL.

This clone appeared a few times. CDR3 sequence reads: CASSQDHVSTSGNYEQYF. CDR3 nucleotide sequence: TGCGCCAGCAGCCAAGATCACGTTTCTACTAGCGGGAACTACGAGCAGTACTTC. The chain is built from TRBV4-3 and TRBJ2-7; 10 bases align to TRBD2. The germline V gene has CDR1 LGHNA and CDR2 YSLEER. The CDR3 runs 18 residues. After removal of 0 bases from V and 3 bases from J, the junction contained 11 bases not matched to a gene.

This clone occurred a few times. A junction boundary mismatches the germline segment, possibly from a read error. The genes are TRBV28 and TRBJ2-5; D call uncertain. The J call may not be correct, given that the DNA end is closer to TRBJ2-7. Per germline, CDR1 MDHEN and CDR2 SYDVKM. This CDR3 region has 14 residues. The CDR3 is CASSPPGSSHEQYF. For the CDR3, the DNA is TGTGCCAGCAGCCCCCCCGGTAGCTCCCACGAGCAGTACTTC.

The chain couples TRBV28 to TRBJ2-5; 7 nucleotides agree with TRBD2. V gave up 2 bases and J gave up 4 bases; unmatched junction bases: 7. The CDR3 is 15 residues long. Germline V gene data show CDR1 as MDHEN and CDR2 as SYDVKM. CDR3 region: CASSLAGAPGETQYF. The DNA for the CDR3 is TGTGCCAGCAGTTTAGCGGGAGCACCGGGAGAGACCCAGTACTTC.

The genes are TRBV5-8 and TRBJ2-3; possibly TRBD1 for D (6 bases). Trimming cost V 0 bases and J 3 bases, with 14 bases left between them. Looked up from germline, CDR1 is SGHTS and CDR2 is YDEGEE. The CDR3 is 16 residues long. In DNA, the CDR3 is TGTGCCAGCAGCTTGGGGAACAGGGTTTTGACAGATACGCAGTATTTT. Its translation is CASSLGNRVLTDTQYF. The entire variable domain, with the rest obtained from reference TRBV5-8 and TRBJ2-3, is as follows: EAGVTQSPTHLIKTRGQQATLRCSPISGHTSVYWYQQALGLGLQFLLWYDEGEERNRGNFPPRFSGRQFPNYSSELNVNALELEDSALYLCASSLGNRVLTDTQYFGPGTRLTVL.

V gene TRBV7-3 combines with J gene TRBJ2-1, with D maybe TRBD1 (5 bases). CDR1 is SGHTA, CDR2 FQGTGA, per germline. Trimming stripped 5 bases from V and 10 bases from J, with 15 bases between. CDR3 length: 13 amino acids. The CDR3 loop is CASSPIPGMEQFF. CDR3 nucleotides: TGTGCCAGCAGCCCCATTCCAGGGATGGAGCAGTTCTTC.

This rearrangement joins TRBV9 to TRBJ2-1; 14 bases match TRBD2. Germline trimming cut 3 bases from V and 3 bases from J; bases unmatched to any gene: 5. Germline V gene data show CDR1 as SGDLS and CDR2 as YYNGEE. This CDR3 has 17 residues. Here the CDR3 reads CASSGRLAGGSYNEQFF. DNA of the CDR3: TGTGCCAGCAGCGGTAGACTAGCGGGAGGGAGCTACAATGAGCAGTTCTTC.

The chain joins TRBV20-1 to TRBJ2-2, with 7 nucleotides matching TRBD1. Germline V gene data show CDR1 as DFQATT and CDR2 as SNEGSKA (reference sequence). V was pared by 6 bases and J by 6 bases, with 1 base of the junction left unmatched. The CDR3 runs 11 residues. CDR3 nucleotides: TGCAGTGCCCAGGGGGCCGGGGAGCTGTTTTTT. Translating gives CSAQGAGELFF.

This clone occurred a few times. The chain employs TRBV4-2 and TRBJ2-1, with D possibly matching TRBD2 (5 bases). Per germline, CDR1 LGHNA and CDR2 YNFKEQ. The ends were cut back, 0 bases at V and 9 bases at J, with 12 bases in the middle. This CDR3 has 14 residues. The DNA of the CDR3 is TGTGCCAGCAGCCAAGATTCGGGATTCGGTGAGCAGTTCTTC. It is translated as CASSQDSGFGEQFF.

The chain is built from TRBV28 and TRBJ2-1; TRBD2 might be the D (6 bases). V dropped 7 bases and J dropped 3 bases, with 16 bases sitting between them. The CDR3 extends over 15 amino acids. Germline CDR1 and CDR2: MDHEN and SYDVKM. CDR3 nucleotides: TGTGCCAGCACCACGGAGGGAGTTGGCTACAATGAGCAGTTCTTC. It encodes CASTTEGVGYNEQFF. The variable domain in full, completed from reference TRBV28 and TRBJ2-1, reads DVKVTQSSRYLVKRTGEKVFLECVQDMDHENMFWYRQDPGLGLRLIYFSYDVKMKEKGDIPEGYSVSREKKERFSLILESASTNQTSMYLCASTTEGVGYNEQFFGPGTRLTVL.

There are a few counts of this clone. V usage is TRBV7-2 and J usage is TRBJ2-5; the match to TRBD1 covers 9 bases. The CDR3 is 14 amino acids. V lost 5 bases to trimming and J lost 2 bases; unmatched junction nucleotides: 3. Per the germline V gene, CDR1 is SGHTA and CDR2 is FQGNSA. The CDR3 nucleotides are TGTGCCAGCAGCGGACAGGGGTGGCAAGAGACCCAGTACTTC. Residues: CASSGQGWQETQYF.

This chain joins TRBV5-8 and TRBJ1-2, with 7 nucleotides matching TRBD1. CDR1 is SGHTS, CDR2 YDEGEE, per germline. This CDR3 region has 13 residues. Trimming removed 5 bases from V and 4 bases from J; junction bases left unmatched: 5. The CDR3 DNA is TGTGCCAGCAGGGGACAGACGATCTATGGCTACACCTTC. Its protein is CASRGQTIYGYTF. The complete variable domain, with remaining parts taken from reference TRBV5-8 and TRBJ1-2, reads EAGVTQSPTHLIKTRGQQATLRCSPISGHTSVYWYQQALGLGLQFLLWYDEGEERNRGNFPPRFSGRQFPNYSSELNVNALELEDSALYLCASRGQTIYGYTFGSGTRLTVV.

V and J are TRBV4-3 and TRBJ1-5; D gene unclear. Trimming removed 0 bases from V and 15 bases from J, with 15 bases in between. CDR3 length: 13 amino acids. Germline CDR1 reads LGHNA; CDR2 reads YSLEER. The chain's CDR3 is CASSQDRARHLHF. DNA of the CDR3: TGCGCCAGCAGCCAAGATCGGGCCCGGCATCTGCATTTT.

The sample holds a few counts of this clone. The V and J genes are TRBV4-2 and TRBJ1-5; D might be TRBD1 (6 bases). Germline lookup yields CDR1 LGHNA and CDR2 YNFKEQ. V was cut by 3 bases and J by 5 bases, with 8 bases left in between. The CDR3 spans 13 residues. CDR3 protein: CASSQGADQPQHF. Here the CDR3 DNA reads TGTGCCAGCAGCCAGGGGGCGGATCAGCCCCAGCATTTT.

This clone occurred many times. V and J are TRBV7-2 and TRBJ2-7; tentative D call: TRBD1 (5 bases). With 3 bases removed from V and 6 bases from J, the gap between germline ends came to 9 bases. Germline CDR1 is SGHTA and CDR2 is FQGNSA. The CDR3 has 12 residues. CDR3 coding DNA: TGTGCCAGCAGCTTCCAGGGCGTCGAGCAGTACTTC. Its protein product is CASSFQGVEQYF.

This clone was counted only a few times. The rearrangement uses TRBV28 and TRBJ2-3; 7 positions agree with TRBD1. Germline trimming cut 4 bases from V and 3 bases from J; bases unmatched to any gene: 10. The V gene's germline CDR1 is MDHEN and CDR2 SYDVKM. The CDR3 length is 16 residues. CDR3 sequence reads: CASSSGQAAGTDTQYF. Here the CDR3 DNA reads TGTGCCAGCAGTTCAGGACAGGCCGCAGGGACAGATACGCAGTATTTT.